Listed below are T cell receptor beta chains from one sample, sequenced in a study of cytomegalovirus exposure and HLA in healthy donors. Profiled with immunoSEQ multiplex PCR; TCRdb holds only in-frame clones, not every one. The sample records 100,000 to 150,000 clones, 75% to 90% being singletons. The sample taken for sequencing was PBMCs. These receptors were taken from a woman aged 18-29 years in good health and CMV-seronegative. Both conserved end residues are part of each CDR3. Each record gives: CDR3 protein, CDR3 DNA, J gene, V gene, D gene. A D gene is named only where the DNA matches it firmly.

CASSVDDSYNTEAFF,TGTGCCAGCAGCGTAGATGACAGCTACAACACTGAAGCTTTCTTT,TRBJ1-1,TRBV9,.
CASSPFPQWLGGYTF,TGTGCCAGCAGCCCCTTCCCACAGTGGCTGGGTGGCTACACCTTC,TRBJ1-2,TRBV14,.
CASSYSRGAEQYF,TGTGCCAGCAGTTACTCCCGTGGGGCTGAGCAGTACTTC,TRBJ2-7,TRBV6-5,.
CASRRGGGPSYEQYF,TGTGCCAGCAGAAGGGGCGGGGGGCCTTCCTACGAGCAGTACTTC,TRBJ2-7,TRBV7-9,TRBD2
CASSEGGTEAFF,TGTGCCAGCAGTGAAGGCGGGACTGAAGCTTTCTTT,TRBJ1-1,TRBV2,.
CASSLSGPSSYNEQFF,TGTGCCAGCAGTTTATCTGGCCCCAGCTCCTACAATGAGCAGTTCTTC,TRBJ2-1,TRBV28,.
CASTRDSSYEQYF,TGTGCCAGCACCCGGGATAGCTCCTACGAGCAGTACTTC,TRBJ2-7,TRBV28,.
CASGPGQGVHGPQHF,TGTGCCAGCGGACCGGGACAGGGGGTCCATGGGCCCCAGCATTTT,TRBJ1-5,TRBV4-2,TRBD1
CASSSGVSGGPDTQYF,TGTGCCAGCAGCTCAGGGGTTTCGGGGGGGCCAGATACGCAGTATTTT,TRBJ2-3,TRBV25-1,TRBD2
CASSPTGFLVTQYF,TGTGCCAGCAGCCCGACAGGGTTCCTAGTTACGCAGTATTTT,TRBJ2-3,TRBV27,TRBD1
CASSDFDRLRDWSYGYTF,TGTGCCAGTAGCGATTTTGACAGGCTGAGGGATTGGAGCTATGGCTACACCTTC,TRBJ1-2,TRBV19,.
CASSYLDQPQHF,TGTGCCAGCAGTTACTTAGATCAGCCCCAGCATTTT,TRBJ1-5,TRBV6-5,.
CASTRRTNEKLFF,TGTGCCAGCACGAGGAGGACTAATGAAAAACTGTTTTTT,TRBJ1-4,TRBV6-1,.
CASSQDSGRGYYGLFF,TGTGCCAGCAGTCAAGACTCCGGAAGGGGCTATTATGGGCTGTTTTTT,TRBJ1-4,TRBV6-1,.